Reported below is one T cell receptor (beta chain). This sample is drawn from a study of blood T cell repertoires in COVID-19. Turning to the study itself: From the United States, Italy and Spain came samples of acute and convalescent COVID-19.

Germline assignment: CDR1 LGHDT and CDR2 YNNKEL (reference sequence). Trimming removed 3 bases from V and 4 bases from J, with 15 bases in between. CDR3 length: 15 residues. The protocol was immunoSEQ multiplex PCR, while the TCRdb copy is restricted to in-frame clones and leaves out a portion. The sample has a few hundred thousand clones, over 85% seen once; the top ten hold less than 5%. The sample consisted of peripheral blood. This TCR was recovered from a woman aged 55-69 years with COVID-19, enrolled during active disease. The rearrangement uses TRBV3-1 (or the pseudogene TRBV3-2) and TRBJ1-1, with D perhaps matching TRBD1 (5 bases). Written as DNA, the CDR3 is TGTGCCAGCAGCCAGGGTAATACAGGTATCACTGAAGCTTTCTTT. Translation gives CASSQGNTGITEAFF.